This is a list of T cell receptor beta chains from one sample in a study of blood T cell repertoires in COVID-19. Only in-frame clones appear in the TCRdb table, and some are missing; sequencing was by immunoSEQ multiplex PCR. The sample has about 280,000 clones, roughly 80% seen once. The sequencing sample was made of PBMCs or T cells enriched from blood (not recorded which). The receptors were gathered from a man in his forties who had been exposed to COVID-19. The CDR3 runs from the conserved cysteine through the conserved F or W. The D gene is left open where the match is weak. Part of the rows lack a size; the others show once, few, many or a class for expanded clones.

v_gene: TRBV6-5
d_gene: -
abundance: once
j_gene: TRBJ1-2
CDR3nt: TGTGCCAGCTTAGACCGCCCCGGGGGCTACACCTTC
CDR3aa: CASLDRPGGYTF

v_gene: TRBV21-1
d_gene: -
abundance: few
j_gene: TRBJ1-3
CDR3nt: TGTGCCAGCAGCAAAGAGAGGACAGGGGAGGGAAACACCATATATTTT
CDR3aa: CASSKERTGEGNTIYF

v_gene: TRBV18
d_gene: TRBD1
abundance: -
j_gene: TRBJ1-5
CDR3nt: TGTGCCAGCTCACCAACAGGGGTAAAGAATCAGCCCCAGCATTTT
CDR3aa: CASSPTGVKNQPQHF

v_gene: TRBV6-5
d_gene: TRBD1
abundance: few
j_gene: TRBJ1-6
CDR3nt: TGTGCCAGCAGTTCGGGACAGATAAGTAATTCACCCCTCCACTTT
CDR3aa: CASSSGQISNSPLHF

v_gene: TRBV10-2
d_gene: TRBD2
abundance: -
j_gene: TRBJ2-7
CDR3nt: TGCGCCAGCAGTGAAACTAGCGGGAGCTACGAGCAGTACTTC
CDR3aa: CASSETSGSYEQYF

v_gene: TRBV14
d_gene: -
abundance: -
j_gene: TRBJ2-2
CDR3nt: TGTGCCAGCAGCCAAGATGTAACTTACGGGGAGCTGTTTTTT
CDR3aa: CASSQDVTYGELFF

v_gene: TRBV6-5
d_gene: -
abundance: -
j_gene: TRBJ2-7
CDR3nt: TGTGCCAGCAGTTACGTCCCAGGGAGGGAGCAGTACTTC
CDR3aa: CASSYVPGREQYF

v_gene: TRBV3-1/TRBV3-2
d_gene: -
abundance: -
j_gene: TRBJ2-5
CDR3nt: TGTGCCAGCAGCCAAGCCTCGTGGCAGAAAGAGACCCAGTACTTC
CDR3aa: CASSQASWQKETQYF

v_gene: TRBV20-1
d_gene: -
abundance: medium-sized
j_gene: TRBJ2-1
CDR3nt: TGCAGTCCTACCGAAGGAGCCAAGCAGTTCTTC
CDR3aa: CSPTEGAKQFF

v_gene: TRBV9
d_gene: TRBD1
abundance: -
j_gene: TRBJ1-1
CDR3nt: TGTGCCAGCAGGGAGGCGGGACAGGGGGCCGGGGGGTCCACTGAAGCTTTCTTT
CDR3aa: CASREAGQGAGGSTEAFF

v_gene: TRBV30
d_gene: TRBD2
abundance: -
j_gene: TRBJ2-7
CDR3nt: TGTGCCTGGACCCGACTAGCGGCCTACGAGCAGTACTTC
CDR3aa: CAWTRLAAYEQYF

v_gene: TRBV20-1
d_gene: TRBD2
abundance: -
j_gene: TRBJ2-7
CDR3nt: TGCAGTGCCAGTAGGACTAGCGCCTACGAGCAGTACTTC
CDR3aa: CSASRTSAYEQYF

v_gene: TRBV29-1
d_gene: -
abundance: -
j_gene: TRBJ1-1
CDR3nt: TGCAGCGTTATCTCCCCGGGGAGTGAAGCTTTCTTT
CDR3aa: CSVISPGSEAFF

v_gene: TRBV6-4
d_gene: -
abundance: many
j_gene: TRBJ2-1
CDR3nt: TGTGCCAGCAGTGACTCTAGCGGCTCCTACAATGAGCAGTTCTTC
CDR3aa: CASSDSSGSYNEQFF

v_gene: TRBV6-5
d_gene: -
abundance: -
j_gene: TRBJ1-4
CDR3nt: TGTGCCAGCAAGAGTAAACCCCGGGGAAATGAAAAACTGTTTTTT
CDR3aa: CASKSKPRGNEKLFF